The 24 T cell receptor beta chains given below trace back to one sample, sequenced in a study of T cells in Graves' hyperthyroidism and ophthalmopathy. TCR beta CDR3 sequences were amplified from RNA transcripts. A set of HTBI primers served as the primers for a first-round RT-PCR of the TCR CDR3. TCRdb analysed the multiplex PCR reads with MiXCR anew, one entry per CDR3 protein. The sample holds about 570,000 distinct CDR3 sequences; more than 45% are singletons and the top ten take around 20%. Input material: peripheral blood or thyroid tissue (not recorded which). Source of these receptors: an adult woman with Graves' disease, either hyperthyroidism or ophthalmopathy (not recorded which).

The chain joins TRBV29-1 to TRBJ1-1, with D possibly matching TRBD1 (5 bases). Germline V lookup: CDR1 SQVTM, CDR2 ANQGSEA. The CDR3 covers 14 residues. Deletions cut 3 bases from V and 6 bases from J, with 17 bases between. The CDR3 spells CSVEYWVEGPEAFF. In nucleotides, the CDR3 is TGCAGCGTTGAGTATTGGGTGGAGGGGCCTGAAGCTTTCTTT. Supplemented by reference TRBV29-1 and TRBJ1-1, the full variable domain reads SAVISQKPSRDICQRGTSLTIQCQVDSQVTMMFWYRQQPGQSLTLIATANQGSEATYESGFVIDKFPISRPNLTFSTLTVSNMSPEDSSIYLCSVEYWVEGPEAFFGQGTRLTVV.

Comment on this clonotype: At one end, the junction sequence differs from germline, possibly due to a read error. The chain couples TRBV20-1 to TRBJ1-1; a possible D gene is TRBD1 (5 bases). The CDR3 is 13 amino acids. Germline assignment: CDR1 DFQATT and CDR2 SNEGSKA (reference sequence). CDR3 residues: CSASSGMDTEAFF. The DNA for the CDR3 is TGTAGTGCTAGTTCAGGGATGGACACTGAAGCTTTCTTT.

This clonotype occurred many times. The chain links TRBV5-1 to TRBJ2-2, with 9 bases matching TRBD1. The CDR3 extends over 17 amino acids. Trimming took 4 bases from V and 6 from J; bases not matched to a gene: 13. Germline CDR1 and CDR2: SGHRS and YFSETQ. CDR3 nucleotides: TGCGCCAGCAGCGCCCTATGGACAGGGGAAAATCCCGGGGAGCTGTTTTTT. Its translation: CASSALWTGENPGELFF.

This clonotype was counted many times. The CDR3 DNA follows: TGTGCCAGCAGCTCAACACCGCGACAGGGGACCAAGGATGGCTACACCTTC. Its translation: CASSSTPRQGTKDGYTF. This chain links TRBV7-3 with TRBJ1-2, with 8 bases identical to TRBD1. This CDR3 has 17 amino acids. J was trimmed by 6 bases and V by 4 bases; bases with no gene match: 16. Germline V lookup: CDR1 SGHTA, CDR2 FQGTGA.

This clonotype was observed many times. The rearrangement links TRBV12-3 or TRBV12-4 to TRBJ1-5; D remains unclear. This CDR3 region has 13 residues. The V and J ends lost 5 bases and 5 bases respectively, with 10 bases between them. The CDR3 DNA sequence: TGTGCCAGCAGTGGGATCCGTCATCAGCCCCAGCATTTT. Its translation is CASSGIRHQPQHF.

This clonotype was counted many times. The chain combines TRBV6-5 with TRBJ1-2, with a weak D call TRBD1 (5 bases). Germline values: CDR1 MNHEY, CDR2 SVGAGI. The CDR3 sequence is 13 residues long. Trimming pared 6 bases from V and 7 bases from J, leaving 15 bases between. The CDR3: CASSRGPEGGYTF. CDR3 DNA sequence: TGTGCCAGCAGCCGGGGCCCCGAAGGTGGCTACACCTTC.

This clonotype occurred many times. The chain uses TRBV7-9 and TRBJ2-3; D uncertain. CDR3 length equals 12 residues. Trimming took 3 bases from V and 4 from J, leaving 5 bases between them. The germline V gene has CDR1 SEHNR and CDR2 FQNEAQ (reference sequence). The CDR3 nucleotides read TGTGCCAGCAGCTTGACATCAGATACGCAGTATTTT. Translating gives CASSLTSDTQYF.

In regard to this clonotype: Sequence at one end of the junction differs from germline and may be a read error. The gene calls are TRBV2 and TRBJ2-7, with 9 bases lining up with TRBD1. The CDR3 is 14 amino acids. Germline CDR1 and CDR2: SNHLY and FYNNEI. CDR3 nucleotides: TGTGCCATCAGTGGACAGGGGAGCCTTTACGAGCAGTACTTC. Its protein is CAISGQGSLYEQYF.

J is TRBJ2-7 and V is TRBV7-9; no reliable D call. V lost 5 bases to trimming and J lost 6 bases, with 8 bases between them. The CDR3 is 11 residues long. The germline V gene has CDR1 SEHNR and CDR2 FQNEAQ (reference sequence). The CDR3 coding sequence is TGTGCCAGCAGCGATGTTAGCGAGCAGTACTTC. It specifies CASSDVSEQYF. Looking up the rest from reference TRBV7-9 and TRBJ2-7 gives the full variable domain: DTGVSQNPRHKITKRGQNVTFRCDPISEHNRLYWYRQTLGQGPEFLTYFQNEAQLEKSRLLSDRFSAERPKGSFSTLEIQRTEQGDSAMYLCASSDVSEQYFGPGTRLTVT.

As for this clonotype: The CDR3 ends on some other residue instead of the conserved phenylalanine or tryptophan, so this is likely a read error. It is unclear where the CDR3 begins or ends on the DNA, so no DNA is shown, and the CDR3 is as TCRdb lists it. The V call is TRBV5-1, the J call TRBJ1-2; the D call of TRBD1 is as the table states it, not checked on the DNA. Germline values: CDR1 SGHRS, CDR2 YFSETQ. The CDR3 length equals 10 residues, ends included. The CDR3 is CASSFSTGHV.

This clonotype came up many times. The chain combines TRBV20-1 with TRBJ1-5; D perhaps matches TRBD1 (6 bases). In germline, CDR1 is DFQATT, CDR2 SNEGSKA (reference sequence). Trimming shortened V by 5 bases and J by 4 bases, and 18 bases separated the two germline ends. The CDR3 totals 15 residues. The CDR3 coding sequence is TGCAGTGCTCATATACTGGACAGTACTAATCAGCCCCAGCATTTT. The encoded protein is CSAHILDSTNQPQHF.

On this clonotype itself: Being one base from a much bigger clone, this may be a read error. This chain connects TRBV28 to TRBJ2-6; no definite D call. Germline assignment: CDR1 MDHEN and CDR2 SYDVKM. CDR3 length equals 13 residues. V was clipped by 3 bases and J by 3 bases, with 3 bases between them. The CDR3 is CASSLFGANVLTF. The CDR3 bases are TGTGCCAGCAGTTTGTTTGGGGCCAACGTCCTGACTTTC.

This clonotype was found many times. The chain combines TRBV7-3 with TRBJ1-1, with D possibly matching TRBD1 (5 bases). This CDR3 comprises 16 residues. Trimming removed 5 bases at V and 8 bases at J, with 24 bases between. The germline CDR1 and CDR2 sequences are SGHTA and FQGTGA. CDR3 sequence (DNA): TGTGCCAGCAGCCTTAACCGCAGGGTTGATGTAGTAGAAGCTTTCTTT. Translating it yields CASSLNRRVDVVEAFF.

This clonotype was found once. The chain has TRBV2 and TRBJ1-5; a weak D match, TRBD1 (5 bases). This CDR3 has 12 amino acids. Germline assignment: CDR1 SNHLY and CDR2 FYNNEI. V was trimmed by 10 bases and J by 11 bases, leaving 18 bases between them. The CDR3 protein is CATQRRGGTQHF. The DNA of the CDR3 is TGTGCCACCCAAAGACGGGGGGGGACCCAGCATTTT. The whole variable domain, filled in from reference TRBV2 and TRBJ1-5, reads EPEVTQTPSHQVTQMGQEVILRCVPISNHLYFYWYRQILGQKVEFLVSFYNNEISEKSEIFDDQFSVERPDGSNFTLKIRSTKLEDSAMYFCATQRRGGTQHFGDGTRLSIL.

This clonotype has only one observation. An end of the junction differs from the germline gene, which may be a read error. The rearrangement links TRBV7-8 to TRBJ1-2, with 10 nucleotides matching TRBD1. The CDR3 loop spans 16 amino acids. The V gene's germline CDR1 is SGHVS and CDR2 FQNEAQ. CDR3 residues: CASSFRTGGQNYGYTF. The CDR3 nucleotides read TGCGCCAGCAGCTTCCGGACAGGGGGGCAGAACTATGGCTACACCTTC. Filled out from reference TRBV7-8 and TRBJ1-2, the complete variable domain reads GAGVSQSPRYKVAKRGQDVALRCDPISGHVSLFWYQQALGQGPEFLTYFQNEAQLDKSGLPSDRFFAERPEGSVSTLKIQRTQQEDSAVYLCASSFRTGGQNYGYTFGSGTRLTVV.

The chain's CDR3 is CASRGQTQETQYF. DNA of the CDR3: TGTGCCAGCAGGGGACAGACTCAAGAGACCCAGTACTTC. V usage is TRBV14 and J usage is TRBJ2-5, with 7 bases matching TRBD1. Germline CDR1 and CDR2: SGHDN and FVKESK. J lost 2 bases, V lost 6 bases, and 3 bases had no gene match. The CDR3 runs to 13 residues.

This clonotype has more than one count but fewer than ten. This clone may be a read error of a much larger clone one base away. The chain couples TRBV2 to TRBJ2-7; 9 nucleotides match TRBD2. CDR3 length: 10 residues. After removal of 8 bases from V and 9 bases from J, the junction contained 2 bases not matched to a gene. Germline V lookup: CDR1 SNHLY, CDR2 FYNNEI. The CDR3 sequence: CASGREGQYF. The CDR3 coding sequence is TGTGCCAGCGGGCGGGAGGGGCAGTACTTC.

This clonotype appeared many times. The CDR3 spells CASSPLLAGGPMDAGELFF. The DNA for the CDR3 is TGTGCCAGCAGCCCACTACTAGCGGGAGGGCCAATGGATGCCGGGGAGCTGTTTTTT. The V call is TRBV7-2, the J call TRBJ2-2, with TRBD2 identical over 13 bases. The germline CDR1 and CDR2 sequences are SGHTA and FQGNSA. The CDR3 spans 19 residues. J gave up 6 bases and V 5 bases, and 15 bases lay outside the gene matches.

This rearrangement joins TRBV7-6 to TRBJ1-6; 7 positions match TRBD1. The CDR3 has 11 amino acids. Germline trimming cut 9 bases from V and 15 bases from J; bases unmatched to any gene: 8. Germline CDR1 reads SGHVS; CDR2 reads FNYEAQ. CDR3 nucleotide sequence: TGTGCCAGTACCGGGACAGAGGTCCTCCACTTT. Translating gives CASTGTEVLHF.

The chain is built from TRBV20-1 and TRBJ2-5, with 8 bases fitting TRBD1. V was pared by 3 bases and J by 1 base, with 7 bases of the junction left unmatched. Per germline, CDR1 DFQATT and CDR2 SNEGSKA (reference sequence). This CDR3 contains 15 residues. The DNA of the CDR3 is TGCAGTGCTAGGGTTGACAGGGGAGGCCAAGAGACCCAGTACTTC. Encoded protein: CSARVDRGGQETQYF.

The rearrangement uses TRBV7-9 and TRBJ2-7, with TRBD1 matching over 8 bases. Unmatched junction bases numbered 14, after V lost 6 bases and J lost 4 bases. This CDR3 contains 16 residues. CDR1 is SEHNR, CDR2 FQNEAQ, per germline (reference sequence). The CDR3 sequence: CASSPHGQGGRYEQYF. Written as DNA, the CDR3 is TGTGCCAGCAGTCCCCACGGACAGGGCGGTCGGTACGAGCAGTACTTC.

This clonotype was recorded at least ten times. The genes are TRBV7-2 and TRBJ2-7; TRBD1 matches at 8 bases. V dropped 2 bases and J dropped 1; count of bases not matched to a gene: 4. The CDR3 totals 15 residues. Looked up from germline, CDR1 is SGHTA and CDR2 is FQGNSA. CDR3 in DNA: TGTGCCAGCAGCTTATCAGGGGGCGAATCCTACGAGCAGTACTTC. Amino acids: CASSLSGGESYEQYF.

This clonotype was seen only a few times. A much larger clone differs by one base, so this may be a read error. This chain links TRBV5-1 with TRBJ1-1; no definite D call. Looked up from germline, CDR1 is SGHRS and CDR2 is YFSETQ. The CDR3 covers 15 residues. The CDR3 sequence: CTSSLDGQENTEAFF. CDR3 nucleotides: TGCACCAGCAGCTTGGACGGGCAGGAGAACACTGAAGCTTTCTTT.

This clonotype was detected many times. V and J are TRBV20-1 and TRBJ1-6; D is ambiguous. The V gene's germline CDR1 is DFQATT and CDR2 SNEGSKA (reference sequence). Trimming took off 6 bases at V and 0 bases at J, with 12 bases between the two ends. The CDR3 spans 15 residues. The chain's CDR3 is CSANFWSSYNSPLHF. Written as DNA, the CDR3 is TGCAGTGCAAACTTCTGGAGCTCCTATAATTCACCCCTCCACTTT.